This T cell receptor beta chain was recovered during a study of CD8+CD57+ T cells in acquired aplastic anemia. There are 14 residues in the CDR3. V shed 5 bases and J 8 bases; nucleotides not matched to a gene: 10. Germline CDR1 is SGHTA and CDR2 is FQGNSA. Genomic DNA served as template for TCR beta VDJ and CDR3 profiling. TCRdb redid the calling of the reads with MiXCR, one entry per CDR3 protein. The table includes approximately 170,000 distinct CDR3 sequences, around half detected once. Whoever was chosen for sequencing had shown CD8+CD57+ cell expansion by flow cytometry. The rearrangement joins TRBV7-2 to TRBJ1-2; TRBD1 matches at 8 bases. This TCR derives from a human donor with aplastic anemia. The sequencing input was sorted CD4+, CD8+, or CD8+CD57+ T cells (not recorded which) from PBMCs. The CDR3 DNA is TGTGCCAGCAGCCCGGCAGGGGGCGGCTACGGCTACACCTTC. It encodes CASSPAGGGYGYTF.